This entry lists 9 T cell receptor beta chains sequenced from one sample in a study of shared clonotypes between healthy human individuals. Only in-frame clones appear in the TCRdb table, and some are missing; sequencing was by immunoSEQ multiplex PCR. The table records about 120,000 clones, over 65% of them present only once. The material sequenced was memory CD8+ T cells sorted from blood. Subset denoted: CD45RO+ cells pooled with CCR7-negative TemRA cells. Source of these receptors: a woman in her twenties or thirties in good health.

This clone was picked up a small number of times. Compared with germline, one end of the junction differs, possibly owing to a read error. This chain joins TRBV10-3 and TRBJ1-5, with 10 bases that match TRBD1. CDR1 ENHRY and CDR2 SYGVKD come from the germline V gene. The CDR3 has 15 residues. CDR3 amino acids: CAIGEGTGGNQPQHF. The CDR3 coding sequence is TGTGCCATCGGTGAAGGGACAGGGGGCAATCAGCCCCAGCATTTT.

This clone came up a few times. The rearrangement links TRBV19 to TRBJ1-1, with TRBD1 as a possible D gene (6 bases). CDR3 length equals 14 residues. V lost 5 bases to trimming and J lost 1 base, with 11 bases between them. Germline lookup yields CDR1 LNHDA and CDR2 SQIVND (reference sequence). DNA of the CDR3: TGTGCCAGTAGTTTACAGGGAACGAACACTGAAGCTTTCTTT. This sequence encodes CASSLQGTNTEAFF.

There are a few counts of this clone. A much larger clone lies a single base off, so this may be a read error. The genes are TRBV9 and TRBJ2-2; TRBD2 agrees at 11 bases. Germline V CDR1 and CDR2: SGDLS, YYNGEE. This CDR3 spans 15 amino acids. V dropped 4 bases and J dropped 3; count of bases not matched to a gene: 2. CDR3 residues: CASSPLAGDTGELFF. In DNA, the CDR3 is TGTGCCAGCAGCCCACTAGCGGGGGACACCGGGGAGCTGTTTTTT.

This clone has at least ten counts. The chain employs TRBV6-5 and TRBJ2-2; D is possibly TRBD2 (7 bases). CDR3 length: 15 residues. Germline V gives CDR1 MNHEY, CDR2 SVGAGI. The V and J ends lost 8 bases and 5 bases respectively, with 18 bases between them. The CDR3 DNA reads TGTGCCAGCGGGAAGATTAGGGGGGGGACCGGGGAGCTGTTTTTT. This encodes CASGKIRGGTGELFF.

Concerning this clone itself: The sample holds other DNA sequences that translate to the same CDR3. The chain carries TRBV14 and TRBJ2-7; unclear D gene. Germline CDR1 is SGHDN and CDR2 is FVKESK. V was trimmed by 0 bases and J by 0 bases, leaving 9 bases between them. This CDR3 region has 15 residues. CDR3 bases: TGTGCCAGCAGCCAAGAAGAGGCCAGCTCCTACGAGCAGTACTTC. Protein sequence: CASSQEEASSYEQYF.

The V gene is TRBV9, the J gene TRBJ2-1; the D is unclear. The CDR3 is made up of 12 amino acids. The V gene lost 0 bases and the J gene lost 9 bases, with 7 bases spanning the gap. Germline loops: CDR1 SGDLS, CDR2 YYNGEE. DNA of the CDR3: TGTGCCAGCAGCGTAGTCGTCAGTGAGCAGTTCTTC. Encoded protein: CASSVVVSEQFF.

The V gene is TRBV4-2, the J gene TRBJ2-3; the D gene is possibly TRBD2 (5 bases). The CDR3 runs 16 residues. CDR1 LGHNA and CDR2 YNFKEQ come from the germline V gene. V was pared by 3 bases and J by 2 bases, with 15 bases between. CDR3 coding DNA: TGTGCCAGCAGCCACTGGGGAGCGGAAATCACAGATACGCAGTATTTT. It encodes CASSHWGAEITDTQYF.

Points on this clone: The same CDR3 is also encoded by other DNA sequences in this sample. The CDR3 loop reads CASSLTGTSYEQYF. In DNA form, the CDR3 reads TGTGCCAGCAGCCTTACCGGGACATCGTACGAGCAGTACTTC. The chain employs TRBV27 and TRBJ2-7; D might be TRBD1 (6 bases). V gave up 6 bases and J gave up 4 bases, with 16 bases separating them. This CDR3 has 14 residues. Germline lookup yields CDR1 MNHEY and CDR2 SMNVEV (reference sequence).

J is TRBJ2-2 and V is TRBV28, with 14 nucleotides matching TRBD2. This CDR3 spans 23 amino acids. Unmatched junction bases numbered 27, after V lost 6 bases and J lost 6 bases. The germline V gene has CDR1 MDHEN and CDR2 SYDVKM. CDR3 nucleotides: TGTGCCAGCAGCCGAAAGTGGCATACGGGACTAGCGGGAGTAACCTCTCGCCCCGGGGAGCTGTTTTTT. Translation gives CASSRKWHTGLAGVTSRPGELFF. Drawing the rest from reference TRBV28 and TRBJ2-2, the complete variable domain is DVKVTQSSRYLVKRTGEKVFLECVQDMDHENMFWYRQDPGLGLRLIYFSYDVKMKEKGDIPEGYSVSREKKERFSLILESASTNQTSMYLCASSRKWHTGLAGVTSRPGELFFGEGSRLTVL.